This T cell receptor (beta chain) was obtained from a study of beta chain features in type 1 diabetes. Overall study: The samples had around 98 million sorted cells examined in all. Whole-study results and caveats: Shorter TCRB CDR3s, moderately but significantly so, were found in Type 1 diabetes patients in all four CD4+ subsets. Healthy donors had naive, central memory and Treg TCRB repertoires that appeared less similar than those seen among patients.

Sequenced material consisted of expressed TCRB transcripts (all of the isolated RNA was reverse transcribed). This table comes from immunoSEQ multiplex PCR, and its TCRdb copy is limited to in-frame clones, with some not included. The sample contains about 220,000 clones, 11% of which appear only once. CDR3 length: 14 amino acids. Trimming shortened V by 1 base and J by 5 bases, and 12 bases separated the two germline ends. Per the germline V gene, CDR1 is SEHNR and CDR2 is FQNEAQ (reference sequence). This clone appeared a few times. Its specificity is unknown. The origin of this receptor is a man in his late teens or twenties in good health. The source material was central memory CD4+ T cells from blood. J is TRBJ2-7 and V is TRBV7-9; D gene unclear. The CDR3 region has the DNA TGTGCCAGCAGCTTAGATACGAGTAAGGACGAGCAGTACTTC. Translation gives CASSLDTSKDEQYF.